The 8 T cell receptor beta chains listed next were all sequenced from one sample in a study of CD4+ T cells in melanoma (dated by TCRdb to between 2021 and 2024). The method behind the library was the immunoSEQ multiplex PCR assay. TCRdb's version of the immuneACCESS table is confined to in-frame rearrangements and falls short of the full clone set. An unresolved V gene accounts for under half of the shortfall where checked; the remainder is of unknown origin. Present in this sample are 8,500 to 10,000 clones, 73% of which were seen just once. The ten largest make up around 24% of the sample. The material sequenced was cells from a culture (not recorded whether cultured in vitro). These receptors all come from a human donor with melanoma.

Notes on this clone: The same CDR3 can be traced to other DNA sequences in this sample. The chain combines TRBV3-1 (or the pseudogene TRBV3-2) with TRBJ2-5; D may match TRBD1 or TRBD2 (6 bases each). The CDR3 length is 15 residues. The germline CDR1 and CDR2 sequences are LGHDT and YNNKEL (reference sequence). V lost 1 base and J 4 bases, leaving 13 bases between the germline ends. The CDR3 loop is CASSQVTGAAETQYF. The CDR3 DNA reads TGTGCCAGCAGCCAAGTCACGGGGGCCGCAGAGACCCAGTACTTC.

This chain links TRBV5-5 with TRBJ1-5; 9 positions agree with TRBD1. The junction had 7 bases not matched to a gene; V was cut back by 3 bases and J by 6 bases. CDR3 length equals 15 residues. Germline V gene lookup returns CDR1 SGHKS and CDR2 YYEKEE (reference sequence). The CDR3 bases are TGTGCCAGCAGCTCCGGGACAGGGAGTGGTCAGCCCCAGCATTTT. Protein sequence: CASSSGTGSGQPQHF.

The CDR3, as DNA: TGTGCCAGCAGCCGGGACAGCACAGATACGCAGTATTTT. It yields the protein CASSRDSTDTQYF. V usage is TRBV7-3 and J usage is TRBJ2-3; D might be TRBD1 or TRBD2, each matching 5 bases. This CDR3 spans 13 amino acids. The V end was cut by 5 bases, the J end by 0 bases, with 6 bases between. Germline CDR1 and CDR2: SGHTA and FQGTGA.

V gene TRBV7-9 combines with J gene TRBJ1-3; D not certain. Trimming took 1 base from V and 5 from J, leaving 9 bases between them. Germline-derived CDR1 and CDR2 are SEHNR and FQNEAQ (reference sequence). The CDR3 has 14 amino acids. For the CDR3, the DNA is TGTGCCAGCAGCTTAGTGTCACACAGAAACACCATATATTTT. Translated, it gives CASSLVSHRNTIYF.

DNA for the CDR3: TGTGCCAGCAGCTGGGGGAACAGTGACACAGATACGCAGTATTTT. This sequence encodes CASSWGNSDTDTQYF. The chain couples TRBV5-6 to TRBJ2-3; either TRBD1 or TRBD2 may supply D (5 bases each). CDR1 and CDR2 from the germline V gene are SGHDT and YYEEEE. The germline V and J ends were trimmed by 3 bases and 2 bases, with 13 bases remaining between them. The CDR3 extends over 15 amino acids. The whole variable domain, remainder taken from reference TRBV5-6 and TRBJ2-3, is DAGVTQSPTHLIKTRGQQVTLRCSPKSGHDTVSWYQQALGQGPQFIFQYYEEEERQRGNFPDRFSGHQFPNYSSELNVNALLLGDSALYLCASSWGNSDTDTQYFGPGTRLTVL.

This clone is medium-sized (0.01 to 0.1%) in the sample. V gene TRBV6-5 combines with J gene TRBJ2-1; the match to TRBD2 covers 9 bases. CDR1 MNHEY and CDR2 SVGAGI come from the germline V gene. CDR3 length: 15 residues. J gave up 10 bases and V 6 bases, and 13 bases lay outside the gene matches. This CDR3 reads CASRTRRGGLGEQFF. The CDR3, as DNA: TGTGCCAGCAGGACGAGGCGGGGGGGCCTTGGGGAGCAGTTCTTC.

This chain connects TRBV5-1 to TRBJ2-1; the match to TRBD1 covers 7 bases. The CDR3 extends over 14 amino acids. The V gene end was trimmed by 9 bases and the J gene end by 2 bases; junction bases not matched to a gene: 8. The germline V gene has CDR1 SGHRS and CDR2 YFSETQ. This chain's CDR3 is CATAGDSPYNEQFF. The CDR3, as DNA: TGCGCCACCGCTGGGGACAGCCCCTACAATGAGCAGTTCTTC. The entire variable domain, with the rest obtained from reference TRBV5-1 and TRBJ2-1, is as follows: KAGVTQTPRYLIKTRGQQVTLSCSPISGHRSVSWYQQTPGQGLQFLFEYFSETQRNKGNFPGRFSGRQFSNSRSEMNVSTLELGDSALYLCATAGDSPYNEQFFGPGTRLTVL.

For the CDR3, the DNA is TGTGCCAGCTCACCACCTTACAGCACAGATACGCAGTATTTT. Translation gives CASSPPYSTDTQYF. The chain combines TRBV18 with TRBJ2-3; D gene ambiguous. Looked up from germline, CDR1 is KGHSH and CDR2 is LQKENI. Trimming cost V 0 bases and J 0 bases, with 4 bases left between them. CDR3 size: 14 residues. Using reference TRBV18 and TRBJ2-3 for the parts outside the CDR3, the full variable domain is NAGVMQNPRHLVRRRGQEARLRCSPMKGHSHVYWYRQLPEEGLKFMVYLQKENIIDESGMPKERFSAEFPKEGPSILRIQQVVRGDSAAYFCASSPPYSTDTQYFGPGTRLTVL.